This T cell receptor (beta chain) was identified during a study of T cells in Graves' hyperthyroidism and ophthalmopathy. The length of the CDR3 is 15 residues. Looked up from germline, CDR1 is MDHEN and CDR2 is SYDVKM. Trimming cost V 3 bases and J 2 bases, with 8 bases left between them. This clonotype was detected ten times or more. Amplification of TCR beta CDR3 regions used RNA as the template. HTBI primers were employed in a first-round RT-PCR of the TCR CDR3. In TCRdb, the multiplex PCR reads were re-called with MiXCR into one record per CDR3 protein. Of about 520,000 distinct CDR3 sequences in the sample, about 20% were seen once.

The source of this sequence is a man younger than 30 with Graves' hyperthyroidism. Sequencing was done on a sample of blood. The chain uses TRBV28 and TRBJ1-6; D call uncertain. The CDR3 spells CASSLGTAYNSPLHF. CDR3 coding DNA: TGTGCCAGCAGTTTGGGCACCGCCTATAATTCACCCCTCCACTTT. The whole variable domain, remainder taken from reference TRBV28 and TRBJ1-6, is DVKVTQSSRYLVKRTGEKVFLECVQDMDHENMFWYRQDPGLGLRLIYFSYDVKMKEKGDIPEGYSVSREKKERFSLILESASTNQTSMYLCASSLGTAYNSPLHFGNGTRLTVT.